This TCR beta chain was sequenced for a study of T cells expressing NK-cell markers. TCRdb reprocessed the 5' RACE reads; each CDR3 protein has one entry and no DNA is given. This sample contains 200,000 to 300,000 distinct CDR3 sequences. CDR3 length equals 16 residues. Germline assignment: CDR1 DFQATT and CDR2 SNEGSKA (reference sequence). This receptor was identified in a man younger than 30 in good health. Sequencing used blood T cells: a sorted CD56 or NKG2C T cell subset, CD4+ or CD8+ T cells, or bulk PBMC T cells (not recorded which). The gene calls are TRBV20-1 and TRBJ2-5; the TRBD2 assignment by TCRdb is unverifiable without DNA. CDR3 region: CSAREIWTSGTETQYF.